Presented here are 27 T cell receptor beta chains from one specimen sequenced in a study of blood T cell repertoires in COVID-19. The assay was immunoSEQ multiplex PCR, and TCRdb's table has in-frame clones only and misses some. The sample holds about 160,000 clones, roughly 84% seen once. Source material: PBMCs or T cells enriched from blood (not recorded which). The receptors come from a woman in her 50s who had recovered from COVID-19.

The chain recombines TRBV9 with TRBJ1-1; D not certain. CDR3 length equals 14 residues. CDR1 and CDR2 from the germline V gene are SGDLS and YYNGEE. V was cut by 1 base and J by 5 bases, with 12 bases left in between. This CDR3 is CASSVKRESTEAFF. The CDR3 DNA is TGTGCCAGCAGCGTAAAGAGGGAATCTACTGAAGCTTTCTTT. The complete variable domain, with remaining parts taken from reference TRBV9 and TRBJ1-1, reads DSGVTQTPKHLITATGQRVTLRCSPRSGDLSVYWYQQSLDQGLQFLIQYYNGEERAKGNILERFSAQQFPDLHSELNLSSLELGDSALYFCASSVKRESTEAFFGQGTRLTVV.

The CDR3 region is CASSLATGTGSRNTIYF. Here the CDR3 DNA reads TGTGCCAGCAGCTTAGCAACCGGGACAGGGTCAAGAAACACCATATATTTT. V usage is TRBV7-9 and J usage is TRBJ1-3; TRBD1 matches at 9 bases. Germline CDR1 reads SEHNR; CDR2 reads FQNEAQ (reference sequence). CDR3 size: 17 residues. Losses at the gene ends were 0 bases for V and 5 bases for J; bases not matched to a gene: 8.

V is TRBV6-5 and J is TRBJ2-1, with 8 bases matching TRBD2. Germline V gives CDR1 MNHEY, CDR2 SVGAGI. After removal of 6 bases from V and 2 bases from J, the junction contained 6 bases not matched to a gene. The length of the CDR3 is 15 residues. The CDR3 DNA follows: TGTGCCAGCAGCCGCGGGACTAGAGCCTACAATGAGCAGTTCTTC. Amino acid sequence: CASSRGTRAYNEQFF.

This clone was detected only once. The gene calls are TRBV28 and TRBJ2-3; no clear D. CDR1 and CDR2 from the germline V gene are MDHEN and SYDVKM. The CDR3 runs to 14 residues. Trimming took 3 bases from V and 1 from J, leaving 8 bases between them. CDR3 in DNA: TGTGCCAGCAGTTTTCGGTTGGGCACAGATACGCAGTATTTT. This codes for CASSFRLGTDTQYF.

The rearrangement uses TRBV6-5 and TRBJ2-7; TRBD2 matches 10 bases. The CDR3 loop spans 13 amino acids. Germline CDR1 and CDR2: MNHEY and SVGAGI. With 8 bases clipped from V and 2 bases from J, the junction kept 3 bases outside the gene matches. CDR3 nucleotide sequence: TGTGCCAGCCGGACTAGCGGAGCCTACGAGCAGTACTTC. Translation: CASRTSGAYEQYF.

V is TRBV7-2 and J is TRBJ1-5, with a possible D match to TRBD1 (5 bases). The ends were cut back, 5 bases at V and 0 bases at J, with 8 bases in the middle. The germline V gene encodes CDR1 SGHTA and CDR2 FQGNSA. This CDR3 is 14 amino acids long. The chain's CDR3 is CASSRGYSNQPQHF. Written as DNA, the CDR3 is TGTGCCAGCAGCCGGGGGTATAGCAATCAGCCCCAGCATTTT.

The genes are TRBV6-1 and TRBJ2-7, with D maybe TRBD1 (5 bases). CDR1 is MNHNS and CDR2 is SASEGT in the germline V gene. The CDR3 is 14 residues long. Between the trimmed V and J ends, which lost 3 bases and 2 bases, there was a span of 11 bases. CDR3 sequence (DNA): TGTGCCAGCAGTGATCAACAGGCGACCTACGAGCAGTACTTC. As protein: CASSDQQATYEQYF.

The chain has TRBV28 and TRBJ1-4; D possibly corresponds to TRBD1 (6 bases). The CDR3 totals 13 residues. V shed 10 bases and J shed 8 bases, with 17 bases lying between them. Germline CDR1 and CDR2: MDHEN and SYDVKM. The CDR3 sequence is CATQVGGREKLFF. In DNA, the CDR3 is TGTGCCACCCAGGTGGGGGGGCGGGAAAAACTGTTTTTT.

J is TRBJ2-7 and V is TRBV7-9, with TRBD1 matching 10 bases. Germline CDR1 SEHNR, CDR2 FQNEAQ (reference sequence). This CDR3 is built from 16 residues. V was clipped by 3 bases and J by 2 bases; unmatched bases: 7. CDR3 amino acids: CASSFHRTGGTYEQYF. For the CDR3, the DNA is TGTGCCAGCAGCTTCCATCGGACAGGGGGGACCTACGAGCAGTACTTC. The full variable domain, in which reference TRBV7-9 and TRBJ2-7 provide the parts outside the CDR3, is DTGVSQNPRHKITKRGQNVTFRCDPISEHNRLYWYRQTLGQGPEFLTYFQNEAQLEKSRLLSDRFSAERPKGSFSTLEIQRTEQGDSAMYLCASSFHRTGGTYEQYFGPGTRLTVT.

This chain links TRBV4-3 with TRBJ2-3, with TRBD2 matching 13 bases. The CDR3 spans 17 residues. Germline assignment: CDR1 LGHNA and CDR2 YSLEER. V gave up 4 bases and J gave up 0 bases; unmatched junction bases: 4. CDR3 nucleotides: TGCGCCAGCAGCCTCGGACTAGCGGGGGCCAGCACAGATACGCAGTATTTT. This codes for CASSLGLAGASTDTQYF.

The chain has TRBV29-1 and TRBJ2-2; 12 positions match TRBD2. There are 16 residues in the CDR3. Germline V gives CDR1 SQVTM, CDR2 ANQGSEA. Trimming at V came to 8 bases and at J to 6 bases, leaving 13 bases not matched to a gene. The chain's CDR3 is CSFRLASGRASGELFF. In nucleotides, the CDR3 is TGCAGCTTTCGTCTCGCTAGCGGGAGGGCCTCCGGGGAGCTGTTTTTT.

The V and J genes are TRBV19 and TRBJ2-7, with TRBD1 matching 7 bases. Germline lookup yields CDR1 LNHDA and CDR2 SQIVND (reference sequence). The junction had 9 bases not matched to a gene; V was cut back by 9 bases and J by 1 base. This CDR3 comprises 14 residues. This chain's CDR3 is CASQDRAKSYEQYF. As DNA, the CDR3 is TGTGCCAGCCAAGACAGGGCCAAGTCCTACGAGCAGTACTTC.

The V and J genes are TRBV5-1 and TRBJ2-3; unclear D gene. The V gene lost 2 bases and the J gene lost 4 bases, with 8 bases spanning the gap. The germline CDR1 and CDR2 sequences are SGHRS and YFSETQ. This CDR3 comprises 13 residues. This CDR3 reads CASSFWSADTQYF. The CDR3 DNA sequence: TGCGCCAGCAGCTTTTGGTCGGCAGATACGCAGTATTTT.

The chain links TRBV6-2 or TRBV6-3 to TRBJ2-2; 9 bases match TRBD1. Germline loops: CDR1 MNHEY, CDR2 SVGEGT. Losses at the gene ends were 0 bases for V and 7 bases for J; bases not matched to a gene: 9. This CDR3 has 17 residues. CDR3 in amino acids: CASSYSRRDRVIGELFF. In DNA form, the CDR3 reads TGTGCCAGCAGTTACTCGCGAAGGGACAGGGTCATCGGGGAGCTGTTTTTT.

Of note for this clone: At one of its ends the junction is not consistent with the germline gene, which may arise from a read error. The J gene is TRBJ2-1, the V gene TRBV7-7; a possible D gene is TRBD1 (6 bases). Germline V lookup: CDR1 SSHAT, CDR2 FNYEAQ (reference sequence). This CDR3 is built from 15 residues. The CDR3 nucleotides read TGTGCTAGCAGCTTAGGGCAGGGGCTATACAATGAGCAGTTCTTC. Protein: CASSLGQGLYNEQFF.

J is TRBJ1-5 and V is TRBV5-6; TRBD1 is a possible D gene (6 bases). V shed 0 bases and J shed 5 bases, with 12 bases lying between them. This CDR3 is 15 amino acids long. Germline CDR1 is SGHDT and CDR2 is YYEEEE. In DNA form, the CDR3 reads TGTGCCAGCAGCTTGGCTAGGACAGAGGATCAGCCCCAGCATTTT. The encoded protein is CASSLARTEDQPQHF.

In its sample, this clone was seen once. The rearrangement links TRBV10-3 to TRBJ1-1, with D hard to call. This CDR3 spans 14 amino acids. Trimming left V 6 bases short and J 5 bases short, with 16 bases between. Germline-derived CDR1 and CDR2 are ENHRY and SYGVKD. As DNA, the CDR3 is TGTGCCATCAGGAAGACGGAGACGGGGACTGAAGCTTTCTTT. Protein product: CAIRKTETGTEAFF.

This clone was picked up a small number of times. This chain links TRBV7-9 with TRBJ2-1; 11 nucleotides match TRBD1. The CDR3 spans 14 residues. With 6 bases clipped from V and 6 bases from J, the junction kept 4 bases outside the gene matches. The germline gives CDR1 SEHNR, CDR2 FQNEAQ (reference sequence). The CDR3 coding sequence is TGTGCCAGCAGTTCCGGGACAGGGGGCAATGAGCAGTTCTTC. Amino acids: CASSSGTGGNEQFF. The entire variable domain, with the rest obtained from reference TRBV7-9 and TRBJ2-1, is as follows: DTGVSQNPRHKITKRGQNVTFRCDPISEHNRLYWYRQTLGQGPEFLTYFQNEAQLEKSRLLSDRFSAERPKGSFSTLEIQRTEQGDSAMYLCASSSGTGGNEQFFGPGTRLTVL.

This chain links TRBV9 with TRBJ1-3; D call uncertain. The CDR3 has 15 amino acids. Looked up from germline, CDR1 is SGDLS and CDR2 is YYNGEE. V lost 0 bases, J lost 7 bases, and 14 bases lay in between. The CDR3 sequence: CASSVGGRSRNTIYF. The CDR3 bases are TGTGCCAGCAGCGTAGGCGGCAGAAGCCGGAACACCATATATTTT.

This clone was recorded only once. The genes are TRBV11-2 and TRBJ1-2; D not certain. The CDR3 consists of 15 residues. CDR1 is SGHAT, CDR2 FQNNGV, per germline. V dropped 0 bases and J dropped 3 bases, with 11 bases sitting between them. This chain's CDR3 is CASSLDRGSYYGYTF. Written as DNA, the CDR3 is TGTGCCAGCAGCTTAGATCGCGGCAGCTACTATGGCTACACCTTC.

V usage is TRBV15 and J usage is TRBJ2-5; D is possibly TRBD2 (5 bases). The CDR3 has 16 residues. Germline V lookup: CDR1 LNHNV, CDR2 YYDKDF (reference sequence). Trimming cost V 0 bases and J 5 bases, with 16 bases left between them. The CDR3 sequence: CATSRDPAAVGETQYF. The CDR3 DNA is TGTGCCACCAGCAGAGATCCAGCGGCGGTGGGGGAGACCCAGTACTTC.

V gene TRBV4-2 combines with J gene TRBJ2-4; D remains unclear. The CDR3 has 16 residues. Trimming took off 0 bases at V and 0 bases at J, with 9 bases between the two ends. Germline V gene sequence: CDR1 LGHNA, CDR2 YNFKEQ. CDR3 DNA: TGTGCCAGCAGCCAAGAGGCGACACTAGCCAAAAACATTCAGTACTTC. This encodes CASSQEATLAKNIQYF.

CDR3 in amino acids: CASSFLGGNYGYTF. The CDR3 DNA reads TGTGCCAGCAGCTTTTTGGGGGGGAACTATGGCTACACCTTC. J is TRBJ1-2 and V is TRBV5-6, with D maybe TRBD1 (5 bases). Germline V CDR1 and CDR2: SGHDT, YYEEEE. The CDR3 is 14 amino acids. Between the trimmed V and J ends, which lost 2 bases and 2 bases, there was a span of 10 bases.

The chain uses TRBV4-1 and TRBJ1-1, with 11 bases matching TRBD1. In germline, CDR1 is MGHRA, CDR2 YSYEKL. The CDR3 has 15 residues. V was pared by 4 bases and J by 3 bases, with 4 bases of the junction left unmatched. In DNA form, the CDR3 reads TGCGCCAGCAGCCTAGGGACAGGGGGTTACACTGAAGCTTTCTTT. Translation: CASSLGTGGYTEAFF.

The V gene is TRBV19, the J gene TRBJ2-7, with D perhaps matching TRBD1 (5 bases). V gave up 5 bases and J gave up 4 bases, with 12 bases separating them. Germline CDR1 is LNHDA and CDR2 is SQIVND (reference sequence). The CDR3 has 13 amino acids. The CDR3 DNA follows: TGTGCCAGTAGTCGACAGTCCAAGTACGAGCAGTACTTC. Its protein is CASSRQSKYEQYF.

This chain joins TRBV5-1 and TRBJ2-7; TRBD2 matches 9 bases. The germline V gene has CDR1 SGHRS and CDR2 YFSETQ. The V gene end was trimmed by 4 bases and the J gene end by 4 bases; junction bases not matched to a gene: 12. CDR3 length: 16 amino acids. In DNA form, the CDR3 reads TGCGCCAGCAGCGGGGTTGGGGTAGCGGGAGAGTACGAGCAGTACTTC. Translated: CASSGVGVAGEYEQYF.

For the CDR3, the DNA is TGTGCCAGTAGTATGGCAGGCGCGGCGGGGCCCACGAACACTGAAGCTTTCTTT. Its translation is CASSMAGAAGPTNTEAFF. The V and J genes are TRBV19 and TRBJ1-1, with D maybe TRBD1 (5 bases). V was clipped by 3 bases and J by 1 base, with 21 bases between them. The CDR3 contains 18 residues. CDR1 is LNHDA, CDR2 SQIVND, per germline (reference sequence).